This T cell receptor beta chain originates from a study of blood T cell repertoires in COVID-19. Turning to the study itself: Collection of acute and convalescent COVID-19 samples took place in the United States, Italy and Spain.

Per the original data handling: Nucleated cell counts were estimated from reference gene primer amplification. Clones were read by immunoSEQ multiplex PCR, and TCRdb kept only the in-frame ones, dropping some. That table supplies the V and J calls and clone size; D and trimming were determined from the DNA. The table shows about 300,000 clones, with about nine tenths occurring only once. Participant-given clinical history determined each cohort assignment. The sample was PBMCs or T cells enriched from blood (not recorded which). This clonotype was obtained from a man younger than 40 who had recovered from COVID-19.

CDR3 loop: CASSYSMPSLTDTQYF. The CDR3 bases are TGTGCCAGCAGTTACTCGATGCCTAGCCTAACCGATACGCAGTATTTT. The chain couples TRBV6-2 or TRBV6-3 to TRBJ2-3; maybe TRBD2 (5 bases). V was trimmed by 0 bases and J by 6 bases, leaving 16 bases between them. CDR1 and CDR2 (germline): MNHEY, SVGEGT. There are 16 residues in the CDR3.